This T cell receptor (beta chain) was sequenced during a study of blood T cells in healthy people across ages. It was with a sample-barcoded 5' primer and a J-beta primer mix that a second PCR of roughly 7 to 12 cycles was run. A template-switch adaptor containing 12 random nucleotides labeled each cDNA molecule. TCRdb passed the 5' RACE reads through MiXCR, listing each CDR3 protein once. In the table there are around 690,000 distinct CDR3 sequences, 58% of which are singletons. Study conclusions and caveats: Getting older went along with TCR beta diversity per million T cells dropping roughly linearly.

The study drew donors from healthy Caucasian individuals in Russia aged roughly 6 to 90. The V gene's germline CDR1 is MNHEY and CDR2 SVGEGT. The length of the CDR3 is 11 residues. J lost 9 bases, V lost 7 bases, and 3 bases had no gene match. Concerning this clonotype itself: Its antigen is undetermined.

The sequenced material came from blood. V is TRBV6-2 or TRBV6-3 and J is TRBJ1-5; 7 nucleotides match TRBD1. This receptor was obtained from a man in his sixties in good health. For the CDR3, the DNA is TGTGCCAGCACCCAGGGGGGGCCCCAGCATTTT. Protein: CASTQGGPQHF.